This T cell receptor (beta chain) was sequenced for a study of PD-L1 blockade in urothelial cancer. Study information: Around 2014 therapy began: atezolizumab 1,200 mg intravenously every 3 weeks. Males with bladder-origin urothelial cancer constituted about 85% of the roughly 30 patients. Timepoints chosen for blood analysis were 3 weeks (second dose) and 6 weeks after treatment start.

Per-patient samples, pretreatment and on-treatment, numbered 1 to 8. Here immunoSEQ multiplex PCR was the method, and the copy in TCRdb shows in-frame clones only, minus some. This table holds around 42,000 clones, approximately 77% found once. Unmatched junction bases numbered 1, after V lost 3 bases and J lost 4 bases. The CDR3 totals 13 residues. The germline CDR1 and CDR2 sequences are SGHTA and FQGNSA. V gene TRBV7-2 combines with J gene TRBJ1-2, with 8 bases identical to TRBD1. The receptor was isolated from a man aged 65 to 85 with urothelial cancer. The sample was PBMCs, taken around atezolizumab (anti-PD-L1) treatment. The CDR3 reads CASSFGTGYGYTF. The CDR3 region has the DNA TGTGCCAGCAGCTTTGGGACAGGCTATGGCTACACCTTC.